This TCR beta chain comes out of a study of graft-versus-host responses after intestinal transplantation. Study at large: Multivisceral, liver-intestinal, or isolated intestinal transplants were performed in recipients.

Some clones are missing from TCRdb's copy, which holds only in-frame ones; the method was immunoSEQ multiplex PCR. The sample lists roughly 92,000 clones, roughly 90% occurring once. As concerns this clone: Its cognate antigen is unknown.

Trimming at V came to 5 bases and at J to 4 bases, leaving 12 bases not matched to a gene. This CDR3 region has 17 residues. Germline assignment: CDR1 SGHTA and CDR2 FQGTGA. Study results and limitations: Individuals who had graft-donor T cell macrochimerism had allografts that showed high graft-versus-host to host-versus-graft clonal ratios.

This sequence originates from a human donor who received an intestinal transplant. Sample: unstimulated CD4+ T cells sorted from spleen or lymph node cells, taken before intestinal transplant. V gene TRBV7-3 combines with J gene TRBJ2-2, with 8 bases that match TRBD1. The CDR3 spells CASSIAPGRGRTGELFF. In DNA form, the CDR3 reads TGTGCCAGCAGCATTGCCCCCGGCAGGGGGCGCACCGGGGAGCTGTTTTTT. Full variable domain (missing parts from reference TRBV7-3 and TRBJ2-2): GAGVSQTPSNKVTEKGKYVELRCDPISGHTALYWYRQSLGQGPEFLIYFQGTGAADDSGLPNDRFFAVRPEGSVSTLKIQRTERGDSAVYLCASSIAPGRGRTGELFFGEGSRLTVL.